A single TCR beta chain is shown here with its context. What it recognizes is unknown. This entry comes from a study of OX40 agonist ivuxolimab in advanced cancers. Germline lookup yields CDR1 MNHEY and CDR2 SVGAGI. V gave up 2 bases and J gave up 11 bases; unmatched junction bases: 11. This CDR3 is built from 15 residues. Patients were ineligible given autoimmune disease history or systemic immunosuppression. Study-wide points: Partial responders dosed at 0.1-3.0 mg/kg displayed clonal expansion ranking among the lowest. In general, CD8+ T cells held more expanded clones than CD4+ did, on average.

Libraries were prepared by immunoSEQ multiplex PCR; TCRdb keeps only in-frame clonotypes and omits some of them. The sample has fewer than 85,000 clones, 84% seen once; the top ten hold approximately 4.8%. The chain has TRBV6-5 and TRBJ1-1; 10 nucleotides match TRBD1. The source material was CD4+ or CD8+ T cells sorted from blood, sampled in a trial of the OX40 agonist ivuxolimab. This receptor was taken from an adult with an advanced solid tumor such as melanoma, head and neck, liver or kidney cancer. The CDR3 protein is CASSYNRDRGLKAFF. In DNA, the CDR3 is TGTGCCAGCAGTTACAACCGGGACAGGGGTCTTAAGGCTTTCTTT.